This T cell receptor beta chain is drawn from a study of T-cell reconstitution after alpha-beta-depleted transplantation in children. The study's findings and limits: Hyperexpanded clones declined; after one year, newly produced T cells mostly supplied diversity. Alpha-beta T cells about two months after transplant reportedly derived from several hundred expanded graft clones. Surviving recipient T cells and intrathymic progenitors accounted for some patients' high TCRbeta diversity at day 60.

This CDR3 has 16 amino acids. The V end lost 0 bases, the J end lost 0 bases, and 12 bases lay between the germline ends. Germline-derived CDR1 and CDR2 are MNHEY and SVGAGI. This clonotype was observed many times. Antigen unknown. During its preparation, the TCRbeta library received unique molecular identifiers. TCRdb fed the PCR reads into MiXCR, producing one record per CDR3 protein. The sample contains about 1,000,000 distinct CDR3 sequences, 25% to 30% of which appear only once. This sample comprised PBMCs, mostly from graft donor cells, obtained 360 days after TCRalphabeta/CD19-depleted stem cell transplant. This receptor was obtained from a boy under two years old who had a stem cell transplant for SCID, so the T cells may come from the graft donor. The chain joins TRBV6-5 to TRBJ2-7; D might be TRBD2 (6 bases). CDR3 loop: CASSYSRGRFSYEQYF. The CDR3 DNA reads TGTGCCAGCAGTTACTCGCGGGGCCGTTTCTCCTACGAGCAGTACTTC.